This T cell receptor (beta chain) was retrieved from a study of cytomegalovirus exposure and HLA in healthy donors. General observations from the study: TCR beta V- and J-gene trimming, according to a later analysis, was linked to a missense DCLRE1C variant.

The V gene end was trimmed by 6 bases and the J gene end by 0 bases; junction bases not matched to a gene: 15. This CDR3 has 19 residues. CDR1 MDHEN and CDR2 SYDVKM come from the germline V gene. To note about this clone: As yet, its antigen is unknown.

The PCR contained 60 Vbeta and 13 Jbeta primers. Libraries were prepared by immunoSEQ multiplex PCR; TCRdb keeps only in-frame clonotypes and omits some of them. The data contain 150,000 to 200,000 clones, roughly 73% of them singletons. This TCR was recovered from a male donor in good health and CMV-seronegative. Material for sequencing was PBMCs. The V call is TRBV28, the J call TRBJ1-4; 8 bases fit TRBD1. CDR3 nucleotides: TGTGCCAGCAGGTACCGTGACAGGGGATTAGGATCAACTAATGAAAAACTGTTTTTT. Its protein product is CASRYRDRGLGSTNEKLFF.